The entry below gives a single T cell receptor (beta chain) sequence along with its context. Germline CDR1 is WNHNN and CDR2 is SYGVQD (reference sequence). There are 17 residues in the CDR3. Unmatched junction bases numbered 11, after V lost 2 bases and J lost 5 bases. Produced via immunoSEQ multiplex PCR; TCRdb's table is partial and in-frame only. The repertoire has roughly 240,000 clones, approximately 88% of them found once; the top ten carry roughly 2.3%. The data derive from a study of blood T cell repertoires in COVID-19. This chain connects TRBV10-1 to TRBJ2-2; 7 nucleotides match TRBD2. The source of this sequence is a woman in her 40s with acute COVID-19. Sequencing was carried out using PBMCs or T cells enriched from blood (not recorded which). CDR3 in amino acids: CASSEASGRQTTGELFF. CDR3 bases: TGCGCCAGCAGTGAGGCTAGCGGAAGACAAACAACCGGGGAGCTGTTTTTT.